What follows are 23 T cell receptor beta chains derived from one specimen sequenced in a study of cytomegalovirus exposure and HLA in healthy donors. Profiled with immunoSEQ multiplex PCR; TCRdb holds only in-frame clones, not every one. The sample shows around 60,000 clones, approximately 94% of them seen only once. The sequencing input was PBMCs. Receptors originate from a man younger than 30 in good health and CMV-seropositive.

The rearrangement uses TRBV9 and TRBJ2-7; 11 nucleotides align to TRBD2. The germline CDR1 and CDR2 sequences are SGDLS and YYNGEE. V was pared by 4 bases and J by 3 bases, with 9 bases of the junction left unmatched. The CDR3 runs 16 residues. The chain's CDR3 is CASSPDVAGGLYEQYF. The CDR3 nucleotides read TGTGCCAGCAGCCCAGACGTAGCGGGAGGGCTCTACGAGCAGTACTTC. Filled out from reference TRBV9 and TRBJ2-7, the complete variable domain reads DSGVTQTPKHLITATGQRVTLRCSPRSGDLSVYWYQQSLDQGLQFLIQYYNGEERAKGNILERFSAQQFPDLHSELNLSSLELGDSALYFCASSPDVAGGLYEQYFGPGTRLTVT.

This chain links TRBV11-2 with TRBJ2-5, with D possibly matching TRBD1 (6 bases). The V gene lost 3 bases and the J gene lost 5 bases, with 10 bases spanning the gap. Germline CDR1 and CDR2: SGHAT and FQNNGV. This CDR3 is built from 13 residues. The CDR3 reads CASSLGAPETQYF. The CDR3 nucleotides are TGTGCCAGCAGCTTGGGGGCTCCGGAGACCCAGTACTTC.

The gene calls are TRBV30 and TRBJ2-3; 10 nucleotides align to TRBD2. J gave up 1 base and V 8 bases, and 0 bases lay outside the gene matches. CDR3 size: 12 residues. Germline-derived CDR1 and CDR2 are GTSNPN and SVGIG (reference sequence). CDR3 loop: CAGTSGTDTQYF. Written as DNA, the CDR3 is TGTGCCGGGACTAGCGGCACAGATACGCAGTATTTT.

This clone was seen a handful of times. The chain joins TRBV15 to TRBJ2-7, with 9 bases that match TRBD1. V lost 3 bases and J lost 3; bases outside the gene matches: 3. From germline, CDR1 is LNHNV and CDR2 YYDKDF (reference sequence). This CDR3 has 14 residues. CDR3 nucleotide sequence: TGTGCCACCAGCAGCGGGGGACAGGGCTACGAGCAGTACTTC. It specifies CATSSGGQGYEQYF.

V gene TRBV6-5 combines with J gene TRBJ2-3, with D tentatively TRBD1 (5 bases). The CDR3 length is 15 residues. Germline V gene sequence: CDR1 MNHEY, CDR2 SVGAGI. V lost 0 bases and J lost 3, with 10 bases in between. Written as DNA, the CDR3 is TGTGCCAGCAGTTACTCGTTCAGGGAAACAGATACGCAGTATTTT. It is translated as CASSYSFRETDTQYF.

The chain recombines TRBV7-9 with TRBJ2-2, with D possibly matching TRBD1 (5 bases). Germline CDR1 reads SEHNR; CDR2 reads FQNEAQ (reference sequence). V was clipped by 1 base and J by 2 bases, with 11 bases between them. The CDR3 is 16 amino acids. The CDR3 DNA is TGTGCCAGCAGCTTAGGCAGGGCCTTCAACACCGGGGAGCTGTTTTTT. Translated: CASSLGRAFNTGELFF.

V and J are TRBV19 and TRBJ2-1, with a possible D match to TRBD2 (6 bases). The CDR3 extends over 18 amino acids. Trimming left V 7 bases short and J 0 bases short, with 22 bases between. CDR1 is LNHDA and CDR2 is SQIVND in the germline V gene (reference sequence). CDR3 bases: TGTGCCAGTACCCCTTTCTGGAGGGAAAAGAACTCCTACAATGAGCAGTTCTTC. Protein: CASTPFWREKNSYNEQFF.

The V gene is TRBV27, the J gene TRBJ1-1; D unresolved. The germline V gene encodes CDR1 MNHEY and CDR2 SMNVEV (reference sequence). This CDR3 comprises 13 residues. V was pared by 5 bases and J by 2 bases, with 9 bases between. CDR3 bases: TGTGCCAGCAGTCCTGGGAGAAACACTGAAGCTTTCTTT. It encodes CASSPGRNTEAFF.

The J gene is TRBJ2-7, the V gene TRBV30; D perhaps matches TRBD1 (5 bases). The CDR3 has 14 residues. Germline V gene data show CDR1 as GTSNPN and CDR2 as SVGIG (reference sequence). The V and J ends lost 2 bases and 6 bases respectively, with 17 bases between them. This chain's CDR3 is CAWSRQGFGSEQYF. The CDR3 coding sequence is TGTGCCTGGAGTAGGCAGGGTTTCGGAAGCGAGCAGTACTTC.

The V gene is TRBV28, the J gene TRBJ2-3; possibly TRBD2 for D (6 bases). Trimming cost V 6 bases and J 4 bases, with 20 bases left between them. This CDR3 comprises 16 residues. Germline V gene sequence: CDR1 MDHEN, CDR2 SYDVKM. The CDR3 region is CASRSGTHEDADTQYF. CDR3 nucleotide sequence: TGTGCCAGCAGGTCCGGGACTCACGAAGATGCAGATACGCAGTATTTT.

The chain combines TRBV4-1 with TRBJ2-1; 7 bases are a match to TRBD2. J lost 3 bases, V lost 3 bases, and 8 bases had no gene match. The CDR3 is 16 amino acids. CDR1 MGHRA and CDR2 YSYEKL come from the germline V gene. CDR3: CASSHVAGPGYNEQFF. The CDR3 bases are TGCGCCAGCAGCCACGTAGCGGGTCCGGGCTACAATGAGCAGTTCTTC.

V is TRBV5-1 and J is TRBJ2-7; 7 bases line up with TRBD1. V dropped 4 bases and J dropped 3; count of bases not matched to a gene: 4. CDR3 length equals 13 residues. Germline CDR1 reads SGHRS; CDR2 reads YFSETQ. The CDR3 nucleotides read TGCGCCAGCAGCCTGGGACAGAACTACGAGCAGTACTTC. It yields the protein CASSLGQNYEQYF.

This clone is a singleton in its sample. The chain carries TRBV9 and TRBJ2-7, with 9 bases lining up with TRBD1. Germline CDR1 reads SGDLS; CDR2 reads YYNGEE. J lost 3 bases, V lost 7 bases, and 14 bases had no gene match. This CDR3 has 16 amino acids. The DNA for the CDR3 is TGTGCCAGCGGTGGGCGTAAAGGGACAGGGAACTACGAGCAGTACTTC. Amino acid sequence: CASGGRKGTGNYEQYF. The whole variable domain, filled in from reference TRBV9 and TRBJ2-7, reads DSGVTQTPKHLITATGQRVTLRCSPRSGDLSVYWYQQSLDQGLQFLIQYYNGEERAKGNILERFSAQQFPDLHSELNLSSLELGDSALYFCASGGRKGTGNYEQYFGPGTRLTVT.

The chain has TRBV28 and TRBJ2-2; 11 nucleotides match TRBD2. This CDR3 region has 17 residues. With 2 bases clipped from V and 2 bases from J, the junction kept 4 bases outside the gene matches. Germline lookup yields CDR1 MDHEN and CDR2 SYDVKM. DNA of the CDR3: TGTGCCAGCAGTTTAATGGGACTAGCGGCTAACACCGGGGAGCTGTTTTTT. This translates into CASSLMGLAANTGELFF.

This chain connects TRBV2 to TRBJ1-5; 7 positions match TRBD1. This CDR3 spans 14 amino acids. Losses at the gene ends were 6 bases for V and 6 bases for J; bases not matched to a gene: 8. CDR1 and CDR2 from the germline V gene are SNHLY and FYNNEI. CDR3 sequence reads: CASSTDRDSQPQHF. The CDR3 DNA is TGTGCCAGCAGCACTGACAGGGATTCTCAGCCCCAGCATTTT. Variable domain in full (rest from reference TRBV2 and TRBJ1-5): EPEVTQTPSHQVTQMGQEVILRCVPISNHLYFYWYRQILGQKVEFLVSFYNNEISEKSEIFDDQFSVERPDGSNFTLKIRSTKLEDSAMYFCASSTDRDSQPQHFGDGTRLSIL.

This clone was seen only once. The chain employs TRBV9 and TRBJ2-1; maybe TRBD2 (5 bases). The CDR3 is 17 residues long. Trimming cost V 4 bases and J 4 bases, with 21 bases left between them. In germline, CDR1 is SGDLS, CDR2 YYNGEE. This CDR3 reads CASSPAYGAATYNEQFF. The DNA of the CDR3 is TGTGCCAGCAGCCCCGCGTATGGAGCGGCGACTTACAATGAGCAGTTCTTC.

The chain is built from TRBV2 and TRBJ2-7; 11 positions agree with TRBD2. CDR1 is SNHLY, CDR2 FYNNEI, per germline. This CDR3 comprises 16 residues. Germline trimming cut 2 bases from V and 6 bases from J; bases unmatched to any gene: 9. CDR3 region: CASSELPSGRKGEQYF. CDR3 sequence (DNA): TGTGCCAGCAGTGAACTCCCTAGCGGGAGGAAGGGCGAGCAGTACTTC.

This clone appeared a single time. This rearrangement joins TRBV7-9 to TRBJ2-2, with 11 nucleotides matching TRBD1. The CDR3 is 17 residues long. Germline CDR1 reads SEHNR; CDR2 reads FQNEAQ (reference sequence). The V gene end was trimmed by 5 bases and the J gene end by 5 bases; junction bases not matched to a gene: 10. The CDR3 reads CASSQGQGALKTGELFF. CDR3 coding DNA: TGTGCCAGCAGCCAAGGACAGGGGGCGTTAAAAACCGGGGAGCTGTTTTTT.

The chain employs TRBV7-2 and TRBJ2-7; possible D gene TRBD1, 6 bases. The germline V gene encodes CDR1 SGHTA and CDR2 FQGNSA. Trimming cost V 5 bases and J 0 bases, with 14 bases left between them. The CDR3 has 15 residues. Written as DNA, the CDR3 is TGTGCCAGCAGCCTTCAGACAGGTATCTCCTACGAGCAGTACTTC. This sequence encodes CASSLQTGISYEQYF.

CDR3 sequence (DNA): TGTGCCAGCAGCTTGGGGAGGTTCAATGAGCAGTTCTTC. It translates to CASSLGRFNEQFF. The chain couples TRBV7-3 to TRBJ2-1, with a possible D match to TRBD2 (6 bases). Germline V gene sequence: CDR1 SGHTA, CDR2 FQGTGA. The CDR3 runs 13 residues. V gave up 3 bases and J gave up 6 bases, with 9 bases separating them.

This chain uses TRBV5-4 with TRBJ2-2, with 8 bases identical to TRBD2. Germline-derived CDR1 and CDR2 are SGHNT and YYREEE (reference sequence). The CDR3 is 13 amino acids. J lost 8 bases, V lost 2 bases, and 2 bases had no gene match. The CDR3 DNA reads as TGTGCCAGCAGCTTCGGACTAGCTGGGGAGCTGTTTTTT. Its translation: CASSFGLAGELFF.

This clone is a singleton in its sample. The rearrangement joins TRBV6-1 to TRBJ2-4; 7 nucleotides align to TRBD1. Germline assignment: CDR1 MNHNS and CDR2 SASEGT. This CDR3 spans 15 amino acids. V trimming: 2 bases; J trimming: 6 bases; junction bases outside the gene matches: 7. DNA for the CDR3: TGTGCCAGCAGTGAAAGGAGACAGGGATCAAACATTCAGTACTTC. Its translation: CASSERRQGSNIQYF.

This chain connects TRBV7-3 to TRBJ2-5, with D uncertain. CDR3 length: 13 amino acids. Germline V gene lookup returns CDR1 SGHTA and CDR2 FQGTGA. The V and J ends lost 5 bases and 5 bases respectively, with 12 bases between them. The CDR3 sequence is CASSLSRSETQYF. CDR3 in DNA: TGTGCCAGCAGCCTTAGCCGGAGCGAGACCCAGTACTTC.